A selection of T cell receptor beta chains follows, all from one sample in a study of T cells after somatic rescue of genetic block. Only in-frame clones appear in the TCRdb table, and some are missing; sequencing was by immunoSEQ multiplex PCR. The sample consists of under 150,000 clones, around 90% of them appearing once. Sequencing input: peripheral blood mononuclear cells (PBMCs). These TCRs come from a woman under 30. Both conserved end residues are part of each CDR3. D genes are given only for firm matches. The size entry is marked missing in some rows and otherwise reads once, few, many or a size class.

clone_size	v_call	d_call	j_call	cdr3_aa	cdr3_nt
-	TRBV5-1	-	TRBJ2-1	CASSLGLGNEQFF	TGCGCCAGCAGCTTGGGACTGGGGAATGAGCAGTTCTTC
-	TRBV4-2	-	TRBJ1-6	CASSQLGGAGNSPLHF	TGTGCCAGCAGCCAACTGGGGGGAGCCGGTAATTCACCCCTCCACTTT
-	TRBV7-2	-	TRBJ1-1	CASSQRGVNTEAFF	TGTGCCAGCAGCCAGAGAGGAGTGAACACTGAAGCTTTCTTT
-	TRBV19	-	TRBJ2-2	CASSIAKLMATTGELFF	TGTGCCAGTAGTATAGCTAAGTTAATGGCAACCACCGGGGAGCTGTTTTTT
-	TRBV5-1	-	TRBJ2-1	CASTFDNEQFF	TGCGCCAGCACTTTTGACAATGAGCAGTTCTTC
once	TRBV27	-	TRBJ1-2	CASSDFGGLRDGYTF	TGTGCCAGCAGCGACTTTGGGGGGCTGAGGGATGGCTACACCTTC
-	TRBV7-2	-	TRBJ2-3	CASRRPPLGDTQYF	TGTGCCAGCAGGCGACCTCCACTAGGAGATACGCAGTATTTT
-	TRBV6-1	TRBD1	TRBJ1-4	CASRTGGTNEKLFF	TGTGCCAGCAGGACAGGGGGGACTAATGAAAAACTGTTTTTT
-	TRBV6-5	-	TRBJ2-3	CASSFQGPPDTQYF	TGTGCCAGCAGTTTTCAGGGACCCCCAGATACGCAGTATTTT
-	TRBV9	-	TRBJ2-7	CASSVAAGREQYF	TGTGCCAGCAGCGTAGCTGCAGGCCGCGAGCAGTACTTC
-	TRBV6-6	TRBD2	TRBJ2-3	CASSLAGGSTDTQYF	TGTGCCAGCAGTTTAGCGGGGGGGAGCACAGATACGCAGTATTTT
-	TRBV5-6	TRBD1	TRBJ2-5	CASSLISGQGAGETQYF	TGTGCCAGCAGCTTGATCTCGGGACAGGGGGCTGGGGAGACCCAGTACTTC
-	TRBV6-5	-	TRBJ1-6	CASSYERNSPLHF	TGTGCCAGCAGTTACGAGCGTAATTCACCCCTCCACTTT
-	TRBV6-5	-	TRBJ1-2	CASSYGQPRDYGYTF	TGTGCCAGCAGTTACGGACAGCCTAGGGACTATGGCTACACCTTC
-	TRBV5-5	-	TRBJ2-7	CASSLAYEQYF	TGTGCCAGCAGCTTGGCCTACGAGCAGTACTTC
-	TRBV7-9	-	TRBJ1-1	CASSLQLEATEAFF	TGTGCCAGCAGCTTACAGTTAGAGGCCACTGAAGCTTTCTTT
-	TRBV7-2	TRBD2	TRBJ2-2	CASSLAASGGANGELFF	TGTGCCAGCAGCTTAGCGGCTAGCGGGGGGGCGAACGGGGAGCTGTTTTTT
-	TRBV30	-	TRBJ1-6	CAWREQGLYNSPLHF	TGTGCCTGGAGGGAGCAGGGGCTGTATAATTCACCCCTCCACTTT
few	TRBV30	TRBD1	TRBJ2-2	CAWSVRGQGVGTGELFF	TGTGCCTGGAGTGTACGCGGACAGGGGGTTGGAACCGGGGAGCTGTTTTTT
-	TRBV7-2	-	TRBJ2-7	CASSLVRGYEQYF	TGTGCCAGCAGCTTAGTGCGCGGCTACGAGCAGTACTTC
-	TRBV13	TRBD2	TRBJ2-2	CASSQRGGLRPTGELFF	TGTGCCAGCAGCCAACGCGGGGGGCTCCGCCCCACCGGGGAGCTGTTTTTT
-	TRBV4-3	-	TRBJ1-3	CASSPGVGRGNTIYF	TGCGCCAGCAGCCCGGGCGTCGGGAGGGGGAACACCATATATTTT
-	TRBV4-3	-	TRBJ1-4	CASSQSLVRAEKLFF	TGCGCCAGCAGCCAATCTCTAGTCAGGGCCGAAAAACTGTTTTTT
-	TRBV2	-	TRBJ2-2	CASSESDGTGELFF	TGTGCCAGCAGCGAAAGCGACGGCACCGGGGAGCTGTTTTTT
-	TRBV28	-	TRBJ1-5	CATNTDSSNQPQHF	TGTGCCACTAATACTGATAGTAGCAATCAGCCCCAGCATTTT
-	TRBV11-2	TRBD1	TRBJ1-3	CASSRMTGAGNTIYF	TGTGCCAGCAGCCGTATGACAGGGGCTGGAAACACCATATATTTT
-	TRBV4-3	TRBD2	TRBJ2-5	CASSQVGGGNVETQYF	TGCGCCAGCAGCCAAGTAGGCGGGGGGAACGTCGAGACCCAGTACTTC
-	TRBV6-6	-	TRBJ2-2	CASRSGFANTGELFF	TGTGCCAGCAGGTCAGGGTTCGCGAACACCGGGGAGCTGTTTTTT
-	TRBV7-9	-	TRBJ2-7	CASSYPGGIYEQYF	TGTGCCAGCAGCTATCCGGGCGGAATCTACGAGCAGTACTTC
-	TRBV18	-	TRBJ1-2	CASSRISGGGDGYTF	TGTGCCAGCTCCCGCATCTCGGGGGGAGGTGATGGCTACACCTTC
-	TRBV9	-	TRBJ1-3	CASSVDQPSSGNTIYF	TGTGCCAGCAGCGTAGACCAGCCCAGCTCTGGAAACACCATATATTTT
few	TRBV13	-	TRBJ1-1	CASSLQTGEAFF	TGTGCCAGCAGCTTGCAAACAGGTGAAGCTTTCTTT
-	TRBV11-2	-	TRBJ1-1	CASSPRTRGATEAFF	TGTGCCAGCAGCCCCCGGACAAGGGGGGCAACTGAAGCTTTCTTT
-	TRBV9	-	TRBJ2-6	CASSVKTAKSSGANVLTF	TGTGCCAGCAGCGTAAAGACAGCCAAATCCTCTGGGGCCAACGTCCTGACTTTC
-	TRBV7-9	TRBD1	TRBJ1-4	CASSPGQHEKLFF	TGTGCCAGCAGCCCGGGACAGCACGAAAAACTGTTTTTT
-	TRBV30	-	TRBJ1-4	CAWSVNHRVNEKLFF	TGTGCCTGGAGTGTGAACCACAGGGTTAATGAAAAACTGTTTTTT
-	TRBV5-1	TRBD1	TRBJ2-1	CASSPGGSYNEQFF	TGCGCCAGCAGCCCAGGGGGCTCCTACAATGAGCAGTTCTTC
-	TRBV14	TRBD2	TRBJ2-5	CASSRGSGGRWQETQYF	TGTGCCAGCAGCCGTGGTAGCGGGGGCAGGTGGCAAGAGACCCAGTACTTC
-	TRBV7-2	-	TRBJ1-2	CASSLVGPAYGYTF	TGTGCCAGCAGCTTAGTGGGGCCAGCGTATGGCTACACCTTC
-	TRBV7-9	-	TRBJ1-4	CASSPPNPEKLFF	TGTGCCAGCAGTCCACCCAATCCCGAAAAACTGTTTTTT
-	TRBV5-1	-	TRBJ2-3	CASSRGPTDTQYF	TGCGCCAGCAGCCGGGGGCCAACAGATACGCAGTATTTT
-	TRBV28	-	TRBJ1-2	CASSIYPYGYTF	TGTGCCAGCAGCATCTACCCCTATGGCTACACCTTC
-	TRBV19	-	TRBJ1-2	CASTAFSYGYTF	TGTGCCAGTACCGCTTTCAGCTATGGCTACACCTTC
-	TRBV10-2	-	TRBJ1-1	CASSDVAGEAFF	TGCGCCAGCAGTGATGTTGCCGGTGAAGCTTTCTTT
-	TRBV4-2	TRBD2	TRBJ2-3	CASSQGTSGSTDTQYF	TGTGCCAGCAGCCAAGGAACTAGCGGGAGCACAGATACGCAGTATTTT
-	TRBV4-1	-	TRBJ2-1	CASSADIRSYNEQFF	TGCGCCAGCAGCGCCGACATACGCTCCTACAATGAGCAGTTCTTC
-	TRBV5-4	-	TRBJ1-6	CASSFWGKGNSPLHF	TGTGCCAGCAGCTTCTGGGGGAAGGGGAATTCACCCCTCCACTTT
-	TRBV28	-	TRBJ1-1	CASSLPSRMNTEAFF	TGTGCCAGCAGTTTACCCTCTCGGATGAACACTGAAGCTTTCTTT
-	TRBV6-5	-	TRBJ2-7	CVTGRVSYEQYF	TGTGTCACCGGTAGGGTCTCCTACGAGCAGTACTTC
-	TRBV6-5	TRBD1	TRBJ1-2	CASSLGQYYGYTF	TGTGCCAGCAGTTTGGGACAGTACTATGGCTACACCTTC
-	TRBV9	-	TRBJ2-7	CASSVEASRSYEQYF	TGTGCCAGCAGCGTAGAGGCTAGCAGATCCTACGAGCAGTACTTC
-	TRBV2	-	TRBJ1-6	CASSSLHGNSPLHF	TGTGCCAGCAGTTCTCTCCACGGGAATTCACCCCTCCACTTT
-	TRBV4-1	-	TRBJ2-1	CASSPGFQSYNEQFF	TGCGCCAGCAGCCCGGGGTTTCAGTCCTACAATGAGCAGTTCTTC
-	TRBV5-4	-	TRBJ1-1	CASSSLGSNTEAFF	TGTGCCAGCAGTTCCCTCGGGAGCAACACTGAAGCTTTCTTT